A single sample is the source of the 20 T cell receptor beta chains below, sequenced in a study of shared clonotypes between healthy human individuals. Clones were sequenced by immunoSEQ multiplex PCR, and TCRdb holds only the in-frame ones, with some missing. Among more than 2,000,000 clones listed, over 85% were seen once. Sequences were obtained from naive CD4+ T cells sorted from blood. Subset: CD45RA+ positively selected. The receptors derive from a man aged 18 to 29 in good health.

This chain links TRBV5-4 with TRBJ2-7; no clear D gene. Germline loops: CDR1 SGHNT, CDR2 YYREEE (reference sequence). Trimming took off 0 bases at V and 5 bases at J, with 6 bases between the two ends. This CDR3 is built from 12 residues. Here the CDR3 DNA reads TGTGCCAGCAGCTTGGTCGATCACGAGCAGTACTTC. This sequence encodes CASSLVDHEQYF.

The rearrangement uses TRBV19 and TRBJ1-1; D is undetermined. Germline V gives CDR1 LNHDA, CDR2 SQIVND (reference sequence). Deletions cut 1 base from V and 1 base from J, with 10 bases between. The CDR3 has 15 residues. The CDR3 coding sequence is TGTGCCAGTAGTATAGGAACACGACCGAACACTGAAGCTTTCTTT. It codes for CASSIGTRPNTEAFF.

The chain uses TRBV5-1 and TRBJ2-3, with TRBD2 matching over 10 bases. V lost 4 bases, J lost 5 bases, and 7 bases stayed unmatched. The V gene's germline CDR1 is SGHRS and CDR2 YFSETQ. This CDR3 comprises 15 residues. The CDR3 nucleotides read TGCGCCAGCAGCCGCGCTAGCGGGAGCGTAGATACGCAGTATTTT. Its translation: CASSRASGSVDTQYF.

The chain is built from TRBV11-2 and TRBJ1-2; the match to TRBD1 covers 9 bases. This CDR3 comprises 14 residues. CDR1 and CDR2 (germline): SGHAT, FQNNGV. J gave up 8 bases and V 2 bases, and 6 bases lay outside the gene matches. Here the CDR3 reads CASSLTGQGGGYTF. Written as DNA, the CDR3 is TGTGCCAGCAGCTTAACGGGACAGGGAGGCGGCTACACCTTC.

The chain uses TRBV5-4 and TRBJ1-2, with a tentative D call TRBD1 (6 bases). Per the germline V gene, CDR1 is SGHNT and CDR2 is YYREEE (reference sequence). The CDR3 runs to 14 residues. V was clipped by 3 bases and J by 5 bases, with 14 bases between them. The CDR3 DNA follows: TGTGCCAGCAGCTCCGGGGGGGGCGAATATGGCTACACCTTC. It is translated as CASSSGGGEYGYTF.

This rearrangement joins TRBV6-4 to TRBJ1-5; D uncertain. There are 13 residues in the CDR3. Germline lookup yields CDR1 MRHNA and CDR2 SNTAGT. V was pared by 2 bases and J by 4 bases, with 6 bases between. CDR3 in amino acids: CASSDGRNQPQHF. The DNA for the CDR3 is TGTGCCAGCAGTGACGGAAGAAATCAGCCCCAGCATTTT.

The CDR3 DNA is TGTGCCAGCAGCCTCAGACACTCACGGGATACGCAGTATTTT. Protein: CASSLRHSRDTQYF. The rearrangement uses TRBV28 and TRBJ2-3; no reliable D call. Germline lookup yields CDR1 MDHEN and CDR2 SYDVKM. The CDR3 consists of 14 residues. Trimming cost V 6 bases and J 6 bases, with 16 bases left between them.

With regard to this clone: Other nucleotide sequences in the sample specify the same CDR3. J is TRBJ2-3 and V is TRBV5-1; 8 bases align to TRBD2. V trimming: 0 bases; J trimming: 0 bases; junction bases outside the gene matches: 3. CDR1 and CDR2 (germline): SGHRS, YFSETQ. This CDR3 comprises 16 residues. CDR3 protein: CASSLGSGGSTDTQYF. The CDR3 DNA follows: TGCGCCAGCAGCTTGGGAAGCGGGGGTAGCACAGATACGCAGTATTTT.

V gene TRBV6-5 combines with J gene TRBJ2-3, with a tentative D call TRBD2 (6 bases). The CDR3 has 15 residues. Germline CDR1 is MNHEY and CDR2 is SVGAGI. V was clipped by 7 bases and J by 0 bases, with 14 bases between them. CDR3 in amino acids: CASTPEGLSTDTQYF. In DNA form, the CDR3 reads TGTGCCAGCACCCCGGAGGGGTTAAGCACAGATACGCAGTATTTT.

This chain links TRBV4-1 with TRBJ2-2; 9 positions agree with TRBD2. Germline CDR1 is MGHRA and CDR2 is YSYEKL. This CDR3 comprises 16 residues. V lost 1 base and J lost 4; bases outside the gene matches: 4. The CDR3 protein is CASSQASGAITGELFF. The CDR3 coding sequence is TGCGCCAGCAGCCAAGCTAGCGGGGCCATCACCGGGGAGCTGTTTTTT.

CDR3 in amino acids: CASSDRGGPTDTQYF. For the CDR3, the DNA is TGTGCCAGCAGTGACCGGGGGGGCCCCACAGATACGCAGTATTTT. The chain has TRBV27 and TRBJ2-3, with 8 bases fitting TRBD2. The CDR3 contains 15 residues. Looked up from germline, CDR1 is MNHEY and CDR2 is SMNVEV (reference sequence). V lost 5 bases, J lost 2 bases, and 6 bases stayed unmatched.

To note about this clone: This CDR3 is also generated by other DNA sequences in the sample. V is TRBV5-1 and J is TRBJ1-6; 10 bases are shared with TRBD1. CDR1 is SGHRS and CDR2 is YFSETQ in the germline V gene. The CDR3 runs to 15 residues. The V segment lost 4 bases and the J segment 7 bases; nucleotides outside the gene matches: 5. CDR3 loop: CASSPEGQGNSPLHF. CDR3 nucleotide sequence: TGCGCCAGCAGCCCGGAGGGACAGGGGAATTCACCCCTCCACTTT.

CDR3 amino acids: CASTPGGGSAGEAFF. The CDR3 nucleotides are TGTGCCAGCACCCCGGGTGGGGGATCTGCGGGTGAAGCTTTCTTT. The chain is built from TRBV28 and TRBJ1-1, with TRBD1 as a possible D gene (5 bases). V lost 7 bases and J 7 bases, leaving 22 bases between the germline ends. The CDR3 length is 15 residues. Germline V gene lookup returns CDR1 MDHEN and CDR2 SYDVKM.

The gene calls are TRBV7-2 and TRBJ1-5, with unresolved D. Looked up from germline, CDR1 is SGHTA and CDR2 is FQGNSA. Trimming shortened V by 1 base and J by 7 bases, and 20 bases separated the two germline ends. The CDR3 runs to 17 residues. This CDR3 is CASSLEWMRESVQPQHF. CDR3 DNA: TGTGCCAGCAGCTTAGAGTGGATGAGGGAATCAGTCCAGCCCCAGCATTTT.

The chain joins TRBV10-3 to TRBJ2-4, with 10 bases matching TRBD1. The CDR3 length is 16 residues. Trimming at V came to 2 bases and at J to 6 bases, leaving 7 bases not matched to a gene. Per the germline V gene, CDR1 is ENHRY and CDR2 is SYGVKD. The CDR3, as DNA: TGTGCCATCAGTGAGCGGACAGGGGGGGAGTCAAACATTCAGTACTTC. As protein: CAISERTGGESNIQYF.

This clone showed up just a few times. The gene calls are TRBV7-9 and TRBJ1-1; D remains ambiguous. V dropped 4 bases and J dropped 4 bases, with 13 bases sitting between them. Germline V gives CDR1 SEHNR, CDR2 FQNEAQ (reference sequence). The CDR3 has 14 residues. The CDR3 DNA reads as TGTGCCAGCAGCTCCTCCTTAGCTTCCACTGAAGCTTTCTTT. Its translation is CASSSSLASTEAFF.

The gene calls are TRBV7-2 and TRBJ1-5, with D possibly TRBD1 on 5 matching bases. Trimming took 5 bases from V and 6 from J, leaving 17 bases between them. Germline V gene data show CDR1 as SGHTA and CDR2 as FQGNSA. The CDR3 is 15 amino acids. The chain's CDR3 is CASSQAVAGPQPQHF. The CDR3 DNA is TGTGCCAGCAGCCAAGCGGTGGCAGGGCCTCAGCCCCAGCATTTT. Based on the CDR3 plus reference TRBV7-2 and TRBJ1-5, the full variable domain is GAGVSQSPSNKVTEKGKDVELRCDPISGHTALYWYRQSLGQGLEFLIYFQGNSAPDKSGLPSDRFSAERTGGSVSTLTIQRTQQEDSAVYLCASSQAVAGPQPQHFGDGTRLSIL.

The genes are TRBV5-1 and TRBJ2-3, with a weak D call TRBD2 (7 bases). Between the trimmed V and J ends, which lost 2 bases and 4 bases, there was a span of 14 bases. This CDR3 is 15 amino acids long. Germline V CDR1 and CDR2: SGHRS, YFSETQ. CDR3: CASSFTGGQADTQYF. DNA for the CDR3: TGCGCCAGCAGCTTTACGGGGGGCCAGGCAGATACGCAGTATTTT.

This chain joins TRBV15 and TRBJ2-7; possibly TRBD1 or TRBD2 for D (5 bases each). From germline, CDR1 is LNHNV and CDR2 YYDKDF (reference sequence). The CDR3 has 14 amino acids. Trimming removed 3 bases at V and 3 bases at J, with 12 bases between. The CDR3 reads CATSSGGTHYEQYF. CDR3 DNA sequence: TGTGCCACCAGCAGTGGGGGTACACACTACGAGCAGTACTTC.

The V call is TRBV5-1, the J call TRBJ2-1; D possibly corresponds to TRBD2 (5 bases). CDR1 SGHRS and CDR2 YFSETQ come from the germline V gene. The CDR3 spans 16 residues. The ends were cut back, 1 base at V and 0 bases at J, with 11 bases in the middle. The CDR3 protein is CASSLMPSNSYNEQFF. CDR3 in DNA: TGCGCCAGCAGCTTGATGCCTAGCAACTCCTACAATGAGCAGTTCTTC. The whole variable domain, remainder taken from reference TRBV5-1 and TRBJ2-1, is KAGVTQTPRYLIKTRGQQVTLSCSPISGHRSVSWYQQTPGQGLQFLFEYFSETQRNKGNFPGRFSGRQFSNSRSEMNVSTLELGDSALYLCASSLMPSNSYNEQFFGPGTRLTVL.